These T cell receptor beta chains were read from a single sample in a study of blood T cell repertoires in COVID-19. Using immunoSEQ multiplex PCR, the repertoire was profiled, and TCRdb retains in-frame clones only, with some absent. Of about 39,000 clones in the sample, 85% were seen once. The material sequenced was peripheral blood. The receptors were gathered from a human donor in a cohort sampled during active COVID-19. Both conserved end residues are part of each CDR3. The D gene is left open where the match is weak. Size tells how often a clone was seen (once, few, many) or the class of an expanded clone, and some rows leave it out.

>TRBJ1-1|15|NA|NA|TRBV13
CASSFLGSMNTEAFF
TGTGCCAGCAGCTTCCTCGGGAGCATGAACACTGAAGCTTTCTTT
>TRBJ1-2|15|TRBD1|once|TRBV5-6
CASSFADREAYGYTF
TGTGCCAGCAGCTTCGCCGACAGGGAGGCCTATGGCTACACCTTC
>TRBJ2-7|15|TRBD2|NA|TRBV5-4
CASSLGLAGVYEQYF
TGTGCCAGCAGCCTGGGACTAGCGGGGGTCTACGAGCAGTACTTC
>TRBJ2-5|17|TRBD2|NA|TRBV30
CAWSGGIAGGLVETQYF
TGTGCCTGGAGTGGTGGGATAGCGGGGGGGCTCGTAGAGACCCAGTACTTC
>TRBJ2-3|15|TRBD1|NA|TRBV7-3
CASRATGSGTDTQYF
TGTGCCAGCAGAGCGACAGGGTCGGGCACAGATACGCAGTATTTT
>TRBJ1-1|16|NA|few|TRBV30
CAWSVLAGRLNTEAFF
TGTGCCTGGAGTGTACTCGCGGGACGGTTGAACACTGAAGCTTTCTTT
>TRBJ1-2|15|TRBD1|once|TRBV7-3
CASSLTGGDNYGYTF
TGTGCCAGCAGCTTGACAGGGGGCGATAACTATGGCTACACCTTC
>TRBJ2-3|15|NA|NA|TRBV12-5
CASGPPLTSADTQYF
TGTGCTAGTGGTCCCCCCCTGACTAGTGCAGATACGCAGTATTTT
>TRBJ2-7|13|NA|NA|TRBV11-2
CASSLVRGYEQYF
TGTGCCAGCAGCTTGGTTCGGGGTTACGAGCAGTACTTC
>TRBJ2-1|15|TRBD1|few|TRBV7-8
CASSPTGGNYNEQFF
TGTGCCAGCAGCCCCACAGGGGGTAATTACAATGAGCAGTTCTTC
>TRBJ1-4|14|TRBD1|NA|TRBV6-5
CASSKQGSYEKLFF
TGTGCCAGCAGCAAACAGGGGTCCTATGAAAAACTGTTTTTT
>TRBJ2-3|14|NA|few|TRBV7-3
CASSSWGPTDTQYF
TGTGCCAGCAGCTCCTGGGGGCCCACAGATACGCAGTATTTT
>TRBJ1-6|15|NA|NA|TRBV27
CASSFIVGDNSPLHF
TGTGCCAGCAGTTTCATCGTAGGAGATAATTCACCCCTCCACTTT
>TRBJ2-7|14|TRBD1|NA|TRBV5-1
CASSSDRGSYEQYF
TGCGCCAGCAGTTCCGACAGGGGATCCTACGAGCAGTACTTC
>TRBJ2-5|14|NA|NA|TRBV2
CASSEEAGMETQYF
TGTGCCAGCAGTGAAGAGGCAGGGATGGAGACCCAGTACTTC
>TRBJ2-1|16|NA|NA|TRBV9
CASSATVSGAYNEQFF
TGTGCCAGCAGCGCCACGGTTAGCGGAGCCTACAATGAGCAGTTCTTC
>TRBJ1-4|15|TRBD1|NA|TRBV11-2
CASSFRTGFNEKLFF
TGTGCCAGCAGCTTCAGGACAGGGTTTAATGAAAAACTGTTTTTT
>TRBJ2-4|13|NA|NA|TRBV5-5
CASRQNRVHIQYF
TGTGCCAGCAGGCAGAACAGGGTACACATTCAGTACTTC
>TRBJ2-1|16|NA|NA|TRBV19
CASSIHYMETYNEQFF
TGTGCCAGTAGTATCCACTACATGGAAACCTACAATGAGCAGTTCTTC
>TRBJ1-3|16|NA|NA|TRBV7-7
CASSARNRVSGNTIYF
TGTGCTAGCAGCGCCCGTAACAGGGTCTCTGGAAACACCATATATTTT
>TRBJ2-2|19|TRBD2|NA|TRBV14
CASSTRGSRWVSNTGELFF
TGTGCCAGCAGCACCCGCGGGAGCCGGTGGGTCTCGAACACCGGGGAGCTGTTTTTT
>TRBJ2-7|17|TRBD2|NA|TRBV11-2
CASSLSISGDSSYEQYF
TGTGCCAGCAGCTTAAGTATCAGCGGGGATAGCTCCTACGAGCAGTACTTC
>TRBJ1-2|13|TRBD1|NA|TRBV27
CASRVTGGGPPTF
TGTGCCAGCAGGGTCACAGGGGGAGGTCCCCCCACCTTC
>TRBJ2-7|15|TRBD1|NA|TRBV5-5
CASSLAGTGGYEQYF
TGTGCCAGCAGCTTGGCCGGGACAGGGGGGTACGAGCAGTACTTC
>TRBJ2-6|19|NA|NA|TRBV19
CASSTPPQVMLSGANVLTF
TGTGCCAGTAGTACCCCGCCGCAGGTTATGTTATCTGGGGCCAACGTCCTGACTTTC
>TRBJ1-5|14|NA|NA|TRBV27
CASSKTGTNQPQHF
TGTGCCAGCAGTAAGACAGGTACCAATCAGCCCCAGCATTTT
>TRBJ2-2|18|NA|NA|TRBV4-1
CASSLNDLGLQNTGELFF
TGCGCCAGCAGCCTCAACGATTTGGGACTTCAGAACACCGGGGAGCTGTTTTTT
>TRBJ2-1|18|TRBD2|NA|TRBV5-6
CASSRTSGRTLKGDEQFF
TGTGCCAGCAGCCGAACTAGCGGGAGGACCCTTAAGGGTGATGAGCAGTTCTTC
>TRBJ1-1|14|NA|NA|TRBV6-4
CASSEGQGNTEAFF
TGTGCCAGCAGTGAAGGGCAGGGGAACACTGAAGCTTTCTTT
>TRBJ1-4|11|NA|once|TRBV7-8
CASSADEKLFF
TGTGCCAGCAGCGCGGATGAAAAACTGTTTTTT
>TRBJ1-2|16|TRBD1|NA|TRBV7-2
CASSLGPGQYFYGYTF
TGTGCCAGCAGCTTAGGACCGGGACAGTATTTCTATGGCTACACCTTC
>TRBJ1-6|14|TRBD1|many|TRBV5-1
CASSDGTGASPLHF
TGCGCCAGCAGCGACGGGACAGGGGCTTCACCCCTCCACTTT
>TRBJ2-1|13|NA|once|TRBV7-2
CASSLPTRGEQFF
TGTGCCAGCAGCTTACCTACAAGGGGTGAGCAGTTCTTC
>TRBJ1-3|19|NA|NA|TRBV10-3
CAISEPEERSTISGNTIYF
TGTGCCATCAGTGAGCCGGAGGAGCGATCCACCATCTCTGGAAACACCATATATTTT
>TRBJ1-1|14|TRBD1|NA|TRBV6-5
CASLIGQGGTEAFF
TGTGCCAGCCTAATAGGACAGGGGGGCACTGAAGCTTTCTTT
>TRBJ1-2|20|TRBD1|NA|TRBV5-1
CASSLVPGTGPTSLNYGYTF
TGCGCCAGCAGCTTAGTTCCCGGGACAGGGCCTACTAGCCTCAACTATGGCTACACCTTC
>TRBJ1-5|14|NA|NA|TRBV7-9
CASSQTVSNQPQHF
TGTGCCAGCAGCCAGACAGTTAGCAATCAGCCCCAGCATTTT
>TRBJ2-1|16|TRBD1|NA|TRBV20-1
CSASLRGQGFYNEQFF
TGCAGTGCTAGTCTCCGGGGACAGGGCTTTTACAATGAGCAGTTCTTC
>TRBJ1-1|14|TRBD1|NA|TRBV27
CASSAGTGTTEAFF
TGTGCCAGCAGTGCAGGGACAGGGACTACTGAAGCTTTCTTT
>TRBJ2-1|16|TRBD2|once|TRBV7-6
CASSPQLAGADNEQFF
TGTGCCAGCAGCCCCCAACTAGCGGGAGCTGACAATGAGCAGTTCTTC
>TRBJ2-7|13|NA|once|TRBV12-3/TRBV12-4
CASSLMMSGEQYF
TGTGCCAGCAGTTTAATGATGAGCGGCGAGCAGTACTTC
>TRBJ2-6|13|NA|NA|TRBV5-6
CASLRSGANVLTF
TGTGCCAGCCTGCGCTCTGGGGCCAACGTCCTGACTTTC
>TRBJ1-1|17|TRBD1|NA|TRBV2
CASSLGTGFGLNTEAFF
TGTGCCAGCAGTCTTGGGACAGGCTTTGGGTTGAACACTGAAGCTTTCTTT
>TRBJ1-5|16|TRBD1|NA|TRBV6-1
CASSVRDSTFNQPQHF
TGTGCCAGCAGTGTCCGGGACAGCACCTTCAATCAGCCCCAGCATTTT
>TRBJ1-1|13|TRBD1|NA|TRBV7-8
CASSLGQGKQAFF
TGTGCCAGCAGCTTGGGACAGGGTAAACAAGCTTTCTTT
>TRBJ2-4|18|TRBD1|few|TRBV3-1/TRBV3-2
CASSQPLTGVIRENIQYF
TGTGCCAGCAGCCAACCGTTGACAGGGGTCATCCGGGAAAACATTCAGTACTTC
>TRBJ2-1|15|TRBD2|NA|TRBV5-1
CASSLAGDSYNEQFF
TGCGCCAGCAGCTTAGCGGGGGACTCCTACAATGAGCAGTTCTTC
>TRBJ1-4|15|TRBD1|NA|TRBV5-4
CASSLVPGTGEKLFF
TGTGCCAGCAGCTTGGTCCCCGGGACAGGGGAAAAACTGTTTTTT
>TRBJ2-7|14|TRBD2|few|TRBV6-5
CASKIAGASYEQYF
TGTGCCAGCAAGATAGCGGGCGCCTCCTACGAGCAGTACTTC
>TRBJ1-2|17|NA|NA|TRBV7-9
CASSLWGQGRDGDGYTF
TGTGCCAGCAGCTTATGGGGCCAGGGCCGAGATGGTGATGGCTACACCTTC
>TRBJ2-7|12|NA|NA|TRBV15
CATSRDSYEQYF
TGTGCCACCAGCAGAGACAGCTACGAGCAGTACTTC
>TRBJ2-7|16|TRBD2|NA|TRBV6-8
CASSYKLAGKDYEQYF
TGTGCCAGCAGTTACAAATTAGCGGGAAAAGACTACGAGCAGTACTTC
>TRBJ1-2|13|NA|NA|TRBV2
CASRREGGNGYTF
TGTGCCAGCCGACGAGAGGGAGGGAATGGCTACACCTTC
>TRBJ2-7|12|NA|NA|TRBV7-9
CASSLGQQNPDF
TGTGCCAGCAGCTTAGGACAACAGAATCCGGACTTC
>TRBJ1-4|15|NA|NA|TRBV18
CASSPTGPTNEKLFF
TGTGCCAGCTCACCAACAGGGCCAACTAATGAAAAACTGTTTTTT
>TRBJ2-2|14|NA|NA|TRBV5-1
CASRPTFNTGELFF
TGCGCCAGCAGACCGACATTTAACACCGGGGAGCTGTTTTTT